The rows below give T cell receptor beta chains drawn from one sample of a study of blood T cells in healthy people across ages. Using its own MiXCR run on the 5' RACE reads, TCRdb lists one record per CDR3 protein. Here the sample spans some 560,000 distinct CDR3 sequences, about 29% being singletons. This sample was shared with a second study, whose subject was T cells of mothers and their children.

Sample: blood. Receptors originate from a boy aged 2-9 years in good health. Each CDR3 is given with its conserved first and last residue. The D gene is left open where the match is weak. Size tells how often a clone was seen (once, few, many) or the class of an expanded clone, and some rows leave it out.

abundance,j_gene,v_gene,d_gene,CDR3nt,CDR3aa
NA,TRBJ2-3,TRBV12-3/TRBV12-4,NA,TGTGCCAGCAGCCTATCATTGGCTGATACGCAGTATTTT,CASSLSLADTQYF
few,TRBJ2-5,TRBV7-7,NA,TGTGCTAGCAGCAAACTCGGGACCCAGGGGACCCAGTACTTC,CASSKLGTQGTQYF
NA,TRBJ2-7,TRBV29-1,TRBD1,TGCAGCGTTCTCCCGGGACAGGGCTACGAGCAGTACTTC,CSVLPGQGYEQYF
few,TRBJ1-2,TRBV6-6,TRBD1,TGTGCCAGCAGTCAGGACAGGGTTGCTAACTATGGCTACACCTTC,CASSQDRVANYGYTF
NA,TRBJ1-3,TRBV18,NA,TGTGCCAGCTCACCACCGGGGTCAATTGTGGATCGAAACACCATATATTTT,CASSPPGSIVDRNTIYF
NA,TRBJ2-1,TRBV20-1,TRBD2,TGCAGTGCTAGAGATCCAGCGGGGGACAATGAGCAGTTCTTC,CSARDPAGDNEQFF
few,TRBJ2-4,TRBV29-1,NA,TGCAGCGTTGAAGATCGCTACCATCGGGGACGGTACTTC,CSVEDRYHRGRYF
few,TRBJ2-1,TRBV20-1,TRBD2,TGCAGTGCTAGTCTGTTAGAGAGGGTAGCGGGGTACAATGAGCAGTTCTTC,CSASLLERVAGYNEQFF
NA,TRBJ2-7,TRBV28,TRBD2,TGTGCCAGCAGTTTATCCGCTAGCGGGAGACTCTACGAGCAGTACTTC,CASSLSASGRLYEQYF
NA,TRBJ2-7,TRBV19,NA,TGTGCCAGTAGTCCCGGAGCAGGCTACGAGCAGTACTTC,CASSPGAGYEQYF
few,TRBJ1-1,TRBV29-1,TRBD1,TGCAGCGGGGGACAGATGAACACTGAAGCTTTCTTT,CSGGQMNTEAFF
NA,TRBJ2-3,TRBV5-1,NA,TGCGCCAGATCCTTTGAGGCGACTAGTAGCAGGGTTGGAGGCACAGATACGCAGTATTTT,CARSFEATSSRVGGTDTQYF
NA,TRBJ1-5,TRBV5-1,TRBD1,TGCGCCAGCAGTCCAGGGGGAAAGGATCAGCCCCAGCATTTT,CASSPGGKDQPQHF
many,TRBJ1-2,TRBV12-3/TRBV12-4,NA,TGTGCCAGCAGTTCGGGACTCCCAAACTATGGCTACACCTTC,CASSSGLPNYGYTF